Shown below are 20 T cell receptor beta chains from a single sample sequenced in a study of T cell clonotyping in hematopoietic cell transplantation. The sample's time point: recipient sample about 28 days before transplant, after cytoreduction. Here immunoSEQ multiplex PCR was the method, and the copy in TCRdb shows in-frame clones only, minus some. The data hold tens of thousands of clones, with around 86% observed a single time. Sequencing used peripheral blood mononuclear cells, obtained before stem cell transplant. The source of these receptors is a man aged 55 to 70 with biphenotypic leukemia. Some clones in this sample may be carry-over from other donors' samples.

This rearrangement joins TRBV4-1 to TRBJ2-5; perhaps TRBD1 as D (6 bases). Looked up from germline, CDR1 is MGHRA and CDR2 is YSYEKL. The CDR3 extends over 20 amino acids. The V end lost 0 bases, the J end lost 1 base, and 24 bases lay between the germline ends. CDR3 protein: CASSQDGSRGIAGRQETQYF. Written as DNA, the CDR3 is TGCGCCAGCAGCCAAGATGGGAGCAGGGGTATAGCAGGGCGCCAAGAGACCCAGTACTTC.

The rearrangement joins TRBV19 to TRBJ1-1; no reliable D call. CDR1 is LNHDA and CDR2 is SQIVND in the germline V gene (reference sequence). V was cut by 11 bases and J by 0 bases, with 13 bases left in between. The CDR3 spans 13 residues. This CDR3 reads CACRHGLNTEAFF. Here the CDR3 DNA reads TGTGCCTGTCGGCACGGTTTGAACACTGAAGCTTTCTTT.

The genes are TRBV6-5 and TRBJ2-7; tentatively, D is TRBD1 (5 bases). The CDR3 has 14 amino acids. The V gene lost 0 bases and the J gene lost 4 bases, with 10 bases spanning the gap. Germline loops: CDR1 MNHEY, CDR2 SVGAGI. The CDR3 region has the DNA TGTGCCAGCAGTTACTCGCGACAGAGGTACGAGCAGTACTTC. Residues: CASSYSRQRYEQYF.

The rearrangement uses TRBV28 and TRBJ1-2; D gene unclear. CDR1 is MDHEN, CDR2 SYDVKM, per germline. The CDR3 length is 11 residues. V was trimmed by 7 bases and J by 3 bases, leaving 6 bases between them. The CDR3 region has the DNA TGTGCCAGCACACCCCACTATGGCTACACCTTC. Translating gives CASTPHYGYTF.

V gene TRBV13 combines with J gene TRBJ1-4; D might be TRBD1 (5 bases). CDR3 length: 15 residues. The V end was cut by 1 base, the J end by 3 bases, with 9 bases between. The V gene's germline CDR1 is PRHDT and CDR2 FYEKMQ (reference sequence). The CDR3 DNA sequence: TGTGCCAGCAGCTTAGCTGGGGGACCTAATGAAAAACTGTTTTTT. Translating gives CASSLAGGPNEKLFF.

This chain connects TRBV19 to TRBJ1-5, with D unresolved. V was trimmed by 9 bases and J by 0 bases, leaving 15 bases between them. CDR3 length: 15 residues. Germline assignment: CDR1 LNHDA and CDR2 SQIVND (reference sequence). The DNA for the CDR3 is TGTGCCAGCGAGCCCTTGTTTGGTAGCAATCAGCCCCAGCATTTT. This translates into CASEPLFGSNQPQHF. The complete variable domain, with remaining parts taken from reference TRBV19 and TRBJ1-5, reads DGGITQSPKYLFRKEGQNVTLSCEQNLNHDAMYWYRQDPGQGLRLIYYSQIVNDFQKGDIAEGYSVSREKKESFPLTVTSAQKNPTAFYLCASEPLFGSNQPQHFGDGTRLSIL.

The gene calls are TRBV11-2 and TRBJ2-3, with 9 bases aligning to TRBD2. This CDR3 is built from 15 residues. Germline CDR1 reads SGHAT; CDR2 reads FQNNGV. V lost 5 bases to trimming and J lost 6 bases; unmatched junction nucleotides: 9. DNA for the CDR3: TGTGCCAGCAGCCCTCCCTTAGCGGGAGCTGATACGCAGTATTTT. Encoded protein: CASSPPLAGADTQYF.

The CDR3 spells CASSPGLWKDTQYF. CDR3 DNA sequence: TGCGCCAGCAGTCCGGGACTCTGGAAGGATACGCAGTATTTT. The genes are TRBV5-1 and TRBJ2-3; maybe TRBD2 (6 bases). CDR1 SGHRS and CDR2 YFSETQ come from the germline V gene. The CDR3 spans 14 residues. The V and J ends lost 5 bases and 6 bases respectively, with 16 bases between them.

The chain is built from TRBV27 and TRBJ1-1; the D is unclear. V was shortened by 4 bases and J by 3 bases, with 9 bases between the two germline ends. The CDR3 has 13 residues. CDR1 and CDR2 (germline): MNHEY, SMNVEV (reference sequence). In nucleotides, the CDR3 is TGTGCCAGCAGTTGGGCCGTGTACACTGAAGCTTTCTTT. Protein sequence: CASSWAVYTEAFF.

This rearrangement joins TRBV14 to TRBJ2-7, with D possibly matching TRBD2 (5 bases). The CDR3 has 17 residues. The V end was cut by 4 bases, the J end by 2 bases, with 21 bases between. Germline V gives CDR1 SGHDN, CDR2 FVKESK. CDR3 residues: CASSPISPGKNTYEQYF. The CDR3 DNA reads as TGTGCCAGCAGCCCGATCTCGCCGGGGAAAAACACCTACGAGCAGTACTTC. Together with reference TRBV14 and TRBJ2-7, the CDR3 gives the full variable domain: EAGVTQFPSHSVIEKGQTVTLRCDPISGHDNLYWYRRVMGKEIKFLLHFVKESKQDESGMPNNRFLAERTGGTYSTLKVQPAELEDSGVYFCASSPISPGKNTYEQYFGPGTRLTVT.

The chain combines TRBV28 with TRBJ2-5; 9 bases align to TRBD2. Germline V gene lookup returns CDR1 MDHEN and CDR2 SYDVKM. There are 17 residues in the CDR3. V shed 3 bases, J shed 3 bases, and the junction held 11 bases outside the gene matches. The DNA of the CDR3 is TGTGCCAGCAGTTTGGGGGTCCGGGGACTAGCAGAAGAGACCCAGTACTTC. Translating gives CASSLGVRGLAEETQYF.

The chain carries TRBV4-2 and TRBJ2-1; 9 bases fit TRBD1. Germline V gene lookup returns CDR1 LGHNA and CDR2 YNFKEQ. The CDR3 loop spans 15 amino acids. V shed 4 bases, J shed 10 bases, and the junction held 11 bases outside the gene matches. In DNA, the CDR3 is TGTGCCAGCAGCCGTGACAGGGGGACGCCAGGAGAGCAGTTCTTC. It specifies CASSRDRGTPGEQFF.

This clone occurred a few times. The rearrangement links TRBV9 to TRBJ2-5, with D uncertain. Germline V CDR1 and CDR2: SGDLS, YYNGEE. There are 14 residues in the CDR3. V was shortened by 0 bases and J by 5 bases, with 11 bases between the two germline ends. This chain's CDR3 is CASSVEGVGETQYF. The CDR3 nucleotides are TGTGCCAGCAGCGTAGAGGGTGTTGGGGAGACCCAGTACTTC. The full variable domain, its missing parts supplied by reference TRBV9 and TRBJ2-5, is DSGVTQTPKHLITATGQRVTLRCSPRSGDLSVYWYQQSLDQGLQFLIQYYNGEERAKGNILERFSAQQFPDLHSELNLSSLELGDSALYFCASSVEGVGETQYFGPGTRLLVL.

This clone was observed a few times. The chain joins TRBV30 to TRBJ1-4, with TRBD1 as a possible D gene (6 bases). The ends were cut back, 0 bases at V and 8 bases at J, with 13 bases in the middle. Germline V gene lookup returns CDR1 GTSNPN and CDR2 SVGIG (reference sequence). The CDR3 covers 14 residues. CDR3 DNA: TGTGCCTGGAGTGTAACCGGGGGCGAAGAAAAACTGTTTTTT. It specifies CAWSVTGGEEKLFF.

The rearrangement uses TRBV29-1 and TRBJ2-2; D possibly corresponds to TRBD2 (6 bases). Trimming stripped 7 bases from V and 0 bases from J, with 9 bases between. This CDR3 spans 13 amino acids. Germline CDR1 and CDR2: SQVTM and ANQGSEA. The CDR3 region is CSAGLTNTGELFF. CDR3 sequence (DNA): TGCAGCGCGGGACTCACGAACACCGGGGAGCTGTTTTTT.

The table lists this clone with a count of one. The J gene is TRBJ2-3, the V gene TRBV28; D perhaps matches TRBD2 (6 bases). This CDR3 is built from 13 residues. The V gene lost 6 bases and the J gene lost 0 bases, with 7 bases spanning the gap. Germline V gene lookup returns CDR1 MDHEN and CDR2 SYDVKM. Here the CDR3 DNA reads TGTGCCAGCAGCGGAGGGAGCACAGATACGCAGTATTTT. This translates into CASSGGSTDTQYF. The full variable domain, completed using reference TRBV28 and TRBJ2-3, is DVKVTQSSRYLVKRTGEKVFLECVQDMDHENMFWYRQDPGLGLRLIYFSYDVKMKEKGDIPEGYSVSREKKERFSLILESASTNQTSMYLCASSGGSTDTQYFGPGTRLTVL.

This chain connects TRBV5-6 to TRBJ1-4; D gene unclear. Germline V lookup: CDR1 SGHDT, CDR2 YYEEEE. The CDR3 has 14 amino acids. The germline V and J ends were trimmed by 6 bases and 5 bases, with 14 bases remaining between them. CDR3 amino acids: CASTTPRGNEKLFF. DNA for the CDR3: TGTGCCAGCACCACCCCCCGTGGAAATGAAAAACTGTTTTTT.

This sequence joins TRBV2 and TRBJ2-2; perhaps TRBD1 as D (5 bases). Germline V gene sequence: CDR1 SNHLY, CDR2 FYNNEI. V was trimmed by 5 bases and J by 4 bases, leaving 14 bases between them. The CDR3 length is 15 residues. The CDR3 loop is CASSSFDRSTGELFF. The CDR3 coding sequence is TGTGCCAGCAGTTCGTTTGACAGAAGCACCGGGGAGCTGTTTTTT.

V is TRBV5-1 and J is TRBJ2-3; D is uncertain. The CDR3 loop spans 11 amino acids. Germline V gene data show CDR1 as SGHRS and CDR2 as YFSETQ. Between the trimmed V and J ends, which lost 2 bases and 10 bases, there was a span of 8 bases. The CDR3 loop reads CASSFQASQYF. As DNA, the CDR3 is TGCGCCAGCAGCTTTCAGGCCTCGCAGTATTTT.

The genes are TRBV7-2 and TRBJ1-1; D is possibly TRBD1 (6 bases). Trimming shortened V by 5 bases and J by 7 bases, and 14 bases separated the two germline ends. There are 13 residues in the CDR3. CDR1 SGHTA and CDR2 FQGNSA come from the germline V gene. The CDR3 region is CASSPHREVEAFF. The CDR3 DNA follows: TGTGCCAGCAGCCCTCACAGGGAGGTTGAAGCTTTCTTT.